Each of the 21 T cell receptor beta chains below was sequenced from the same sample in a study of blood T cell repertoires in COVID-19 (dated by TCRdb to the early 2020s). The library was built by means of the immunoSEQ multiplex PCR assay. In its TCRdb copy, this immuneACCESS table keeps in-frame sequences only and misses some clones. Where compared with another copy, unresolved V genes explain less than half of these, and the others have no known cause. Counted in this sample were 25,000 to 35,000 clones; roughly 90% of them appeared once. The ten largest clonotypes hold 7.5% to 9% of the sample. The source material was peripheral blood. These receptors originate from a man between 65 and 85 years old with active or convalescent COVID-19.

This clone was found a few times. The chain couples TRBV6-1 to TRBJ1-3; possible D gene TRBD1, 6 bases. The V gene's germline CDR1 is MNHNS and CDR2 SASEGT. V was pared by 1 base and J by 7 bases, with 8 bases between. This CDR3 has 13 amino acids. The CDR3, as DNA: TGTGCCAGCAGTGAAGTTGGACAGAACACCATATATTTT. It encodes CASSEVGQNTIYF.

V usage is TRBV19 and J usage is TRBJ2-3, with 8 bases identical to TRBD1. This CDR3 has 15 amino acids. The trim removed 2 bases at V and 0 bases at J, leaving 1 base unmatched. Germline V gives CDR1 LNHDA, CDR2 SQIVND (reference sequence). The CDR3 loop is CASSIRTGSTDTQYF. The CDR3 DNA reads TGTGCCAGTAGTATAAGGACAGGGAGCACAGATACGCAGTATTTT.

This clone was detected only a few times. The genes are TRBV6-5 and TRBJ1-5, with D perhaps TRBD1 (5 bases). The CDR3 runs 13 residues. CDR1 MNHEY and CDR2 SVGAGI come from the germline V gene. Trimming removed 5 bases at V and 5 bases at J, with 10 bases between. CDR3 coding DNA: TGTGCCAGCAGTCCAGGGCCTTATCAGCCCCAGCATTTT. Translation: CASSPGPYQPQHF.

The V and J genes are TRBV6-6 and TRBJ2-7; 9 bases match TRBD2. The germline gives CDR1 MNHNY, CDR2 SVGAGI (reference sequence). This CDR3 is 14 amino acids long. V trimming: 10 bases; J trimming: 0 bases; junction bases outside the gene matches: 7. In DNA form, the CDR3 reads TGTGCCACCTCGCATAGCGGGAGCTCCTACGAGCAGTACGTC. Its protein is CATSHSGSSYEQYV.

This clone was seen only a few times. V and J are TRBV21-1 and TRBJ2-1; the D segment call TRBD2 is taken from the table without a DNA check. TRBV21-1 is marked as a pseudogene. The length of the CDR3 is 17 residues. For the CDR3, the DNA is TGTGCCAGCAGCAAGAGCCCCGGGACTAGCTGCCACAATGAGCAGTTCTTC. Its protein is CASSKSPGTSCHNEQFF.

This chain's CDR3 is CATSDFPREDGYTF. As DNA, the CDR3 is TGTGCCACCAGTGATTTCCCCAGGGAGGATGGCTACACCTTC. The V and J genes are TRBV24-1 and TRBJ1-2, with D maybe TRBD1 (5 bases). The germline V and J ends were trimmed by 1 base and 6 bases, with 11 bases remaining between them. CDR1 KGHDR and CDR2 SFDVKD come from the germline V gene. This CDR3 contains 14 residues.

In the case of this clone: Other DNA sequences in the same sample also yield this CDR3. V gene TRBV5-1 combines with J gene TRBJ1-4, with 7 bases aligning to TRBD1. V lost 0 bases to trimming and J lost 5 bases; unmatched junction nucleotides: 1. The germline gives CDR1 SGHRS, CDR2 YFSETQ. CDR3 length equals 14 residues. The CDR3 sequence is CASSLGQGNEKLFF. DNA of the CDR3: TGCGCCAGCAGCTTGGGACAGGGAAATGAAAAACTGTTTTTT.

The V call is TRBV24-1, the J call TRBJ2-7, with 7 bases identical to TRBD1. Losses at the gene ends were 4 bases for V and 3 bases for J; bases not matched to a gene: 8. The germline V gene has CDR1 KGHDR and CDR2 SFDVKD. This CDR3 spans 15 amino acids. Written as DNA, the CDR3 is TGTGCCACCAGTGAGGGGGACAGCTCTATCTACGAGCAGTACTTC. It yields the protein CATSEGDSSIYEQYF.

The chain links TRBV28 to TRBJ1-5, with 12 bases lining up with TRBD1. With 5 bases clipped from V and 6 bases from J, the junction kept 8 bases outside the gene matches. The length of the CDR3 is 16 residues. The V gene's germline CDR1 is MDHEN and CDR2 SYDVKM. The CDR3: CASSAEGQGALQPQHF. The DNA of the CDR3 is TGTGCCAGCAGTGCCGAGGGACAGGGGGCGCTTCAGCCCCAGCATTTT.

The chain combines TRBV25-1 with TRBJ2-1, with 9 nucleotides matching TRBD1. In germline, CDR1 is MGHDK, CDR2 SYGVNS. The CDR3 has 16 residues. V lost 7 bases, J lost 0 bases, and 7 bases stayed unmatched. The CDR3 protein is CASTQQGANSYNEQFF. CDR3 DNA sequence: TGTGCCAGCACCCAACAGGGGGCTAACTCCTACAATGAGCAGTTCTTC. The whole variable domain, remainder taken from reference TRBV25-1 and TRBJ2-1, is EADIYQTPRYLVIGTGKKITLECSQTMGHDKMYWYQQDPGMELHLIHYSYGVNSTEKGDLSSESTVSRIRTEHFPLTLESARPSHTSQYLCASTQQGANSYNEQFFGPGTRLTVL.

This chain uses TRBV5-1 with TRBJ2-2; D gene uncertain. Germline CDR1 reads SGHRS; CDR2 reads YFSETQ. The CDR3 has 13 amino acids. The V end lost 2 bases, the J end lost 6 bases, and 8 bases lay between the germline ends. CDR3 coding DNA: TGCGCCAGCAGCTTTGATAGTTCCGGGGAGCTGTTTTTT. Translated, it gives CASSFDSSGELFF.

This clone appeared a few times. V and J are TRBV5-1 and TRBJ2-1; D might be TRBD2 (6 bases). Trimming took 1 base from V and 8 from J, leaving 19 bases between them. This CDR3 is 16 amino acids long. In germline, CDR1 is SGHRS, CDR2 YFSETQ. The DNA for the CDR3 is TGCGCCAGCAGCTTGTTGGTGCGGGGTAGGGAGGATGAGCAGTTCTTC. This codes for CASSLLVRGREDEQFF.

The rearrangement links TRBV4-1 to TRBJ1-2, with 8 bases identical to TRBD1. Trimming removed 0 bases from V and 8 bases from J; junction bases left unmatched: 14. Germline CDR1 MGHRA, CDR2 YSYEKL. This CDR3 has 17 amino acids. CDR3 in DNA: TGCGCCAGCAGCCAAGATCGGCAGGGGGCGCAGTTTGAAGGCTACACCTTC. As protein: CASSQDRQGAQFEGYTF.

This clone was seen only once. This chain connects TRBV7-2 to TRBJ1-2; D is undetermined. The V and J ends lost 2 bases and 4 bases respectively, with 5 bases between them. CDR1 and CDR2 (germline): SGHTA, FQGNSA. The CDR3 extends over 12 amino acids. In nucleotides, the CDR3 is TGTGCCAGCAGCTTAAGCGGCTATGGCTACACCTTC. It is translated as CASSLSGYGYTF.

This clone was observed once. The chain employs TRBV13 and TRBJ2-1; TRBD1 matches 12 bases. CDR1 and CDR2 (germline): PRHDT, FYEKMQ (reference sequence). Germline trimming cut 4 bases from V and 9 bases from J; bases unmatched to any gene: 7. The CDR3 contains 15 residues. The CDR3 DNA sequence: TGTGCCAGCAGCTCCCGGGACAGGGGGCTGGGTGAGCAGTTCTTC. Its protein is CASSSRDRGLGEQFF.

The chain uses TRBV5-1 and TRBJ1-6; D is unresolved. Germline lookup yields CDR1 SGHRS and CDR2 YFSETQ. V was shortened by 1 base and J by 0 bases, with 8 bases between the two germline ends. The CDR3 length is 16 residues. Here the CDR3 DNA reads TGCGCCAGCAGCTTGTCTGGGAGCTCCTATAATTCACCCCTCCACTTT. Residues: CASSLSGSSYNSPLHF.

This rearrangement joins TRBV27 to TRBJ1-2, with D maybe TRBD1 (5 bases). The germline V gene has CDR1 MNHEY and CDR2 SMNVEV (reference sequence). V was trimmed by 5 bases and J by 3 bases, leaving 16 bases between them. CDR3 length: 15 amino acids. CDR3 bases: TGTGCCAGCAGTGGATTGAGGAGGGACGACTATGGCTACACCTTC. The encoded protein is CASSGLRRDDYGYTF.

The chain is built from TRBV5-1 and TRBJ1-3; D is unclear. V was clipped by 0 bases and J by 3 bases, with 10 bases between them. Germline CDR1 reads SGHRS; CDR2 reads YFSETQ. CDR3 length: 15 residues. CDR3 sequence reads: CASSLEAGRGNTIYF. CDR3 DNA sequence: TGCGCCAGCAGCTTGGAGGCGGGCCGTGGAAACACCATATATTTT.

This clone was counted once. This chain joins TRBV5-1 and TRBJ1-4, with 7 positions matching TRBD1. The CDR3 totals 15 residues. V was clipped by 4 bases and J by 5 bases; unmatched bases: 8. CDR1 and CDR2 from the germline V gene are SGHRS and YFSETQ. The CDR3 sequence: CASSMTGTANEKLFF. As DNA, the CDR3 is TGCGCCAGCAGCATGACCGGGACAGCGAATGAAAAACTGTTTTTT.

The rearrangement uses TRBV7-8 and TRBJ1-2; possibly TRBD1 for D (6 bases). CDR3 length: 14 residues. Germline loops: CDR1 SGHVS, CDR2 FQNEAQ. V shed 5 bases and J shed 5 bases, with 15 bases lying between them. The CDR3 DNA reads TGTGCCAGCAGCCGCCTACAGGGAACTTATGGCTACACCTTC. It encodes CASSRLQGTYGYTF.

The chain employs TRBV2 and TRBJ2-7, with 7 bases identical to TRBD2. CDR1 is SNHLY, CDR2 FYNNEI, per germline. The CDR3 totals 20 residues. The V and J ends lost 5 bases and 2 bases, in that order; junction bases with no gene match: 24. This CDR3 is CASSQDTNKPSGRKTYEQYV. CDR3 in DNA: TGTGCCAGCAGTCAAGACACAAATAAGCCTAGCGGTAGAAAAACCTACGAGCAGTACGTC.